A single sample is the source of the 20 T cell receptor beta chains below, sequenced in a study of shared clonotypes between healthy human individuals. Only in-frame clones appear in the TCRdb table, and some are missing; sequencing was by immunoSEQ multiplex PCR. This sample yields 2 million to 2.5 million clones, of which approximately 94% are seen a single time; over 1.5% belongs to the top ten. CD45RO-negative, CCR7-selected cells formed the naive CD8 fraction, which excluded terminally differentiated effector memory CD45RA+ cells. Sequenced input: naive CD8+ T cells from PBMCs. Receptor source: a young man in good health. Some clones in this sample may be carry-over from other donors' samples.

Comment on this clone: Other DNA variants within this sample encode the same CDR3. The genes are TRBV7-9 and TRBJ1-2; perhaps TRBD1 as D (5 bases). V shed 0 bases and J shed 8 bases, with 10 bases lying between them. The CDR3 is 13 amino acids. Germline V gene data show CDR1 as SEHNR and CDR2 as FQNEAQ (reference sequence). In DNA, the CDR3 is TGTGCCAGCAGCTTAGCGACGGGGGACGGCTACACCTTC. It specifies CASSLATGDGYTF.

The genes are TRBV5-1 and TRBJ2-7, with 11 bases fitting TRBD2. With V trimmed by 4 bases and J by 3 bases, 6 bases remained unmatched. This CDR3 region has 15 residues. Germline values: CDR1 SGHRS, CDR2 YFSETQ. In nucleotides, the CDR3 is TGCGCCAGCAGCCCCACTAGCGGGAGAAACTACGAGCAGTACTTC. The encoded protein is CASSPTSGRNYEQYF.

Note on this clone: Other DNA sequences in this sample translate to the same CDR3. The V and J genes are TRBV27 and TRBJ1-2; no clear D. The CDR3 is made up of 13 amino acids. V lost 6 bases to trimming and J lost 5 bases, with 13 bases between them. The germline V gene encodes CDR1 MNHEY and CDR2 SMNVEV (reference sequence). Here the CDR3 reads CASSPGGSYGYTF. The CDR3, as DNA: TGTGCCAGCAGCCCAGGCGGGTCGTATGGCTACACCTTC.

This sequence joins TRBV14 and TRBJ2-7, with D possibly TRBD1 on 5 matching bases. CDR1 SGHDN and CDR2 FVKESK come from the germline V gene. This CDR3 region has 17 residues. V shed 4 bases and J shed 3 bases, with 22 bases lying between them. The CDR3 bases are TGTGCCAGCAGCCCCCGATCCTATGCAGGGCCTTTCTACGAGCAGTACTTC. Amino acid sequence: CASSPRSYAGPFYEQYF.

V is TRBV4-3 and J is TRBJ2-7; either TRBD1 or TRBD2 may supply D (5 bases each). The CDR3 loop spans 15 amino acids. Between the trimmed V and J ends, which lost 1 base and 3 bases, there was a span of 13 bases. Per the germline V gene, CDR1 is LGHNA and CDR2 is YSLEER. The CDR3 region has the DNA TGCGCCAGCAGCCAAGCCGGGGCAGAGGACTACGAGCAGTACTTC. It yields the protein CASSQAGAEDYEQYF.

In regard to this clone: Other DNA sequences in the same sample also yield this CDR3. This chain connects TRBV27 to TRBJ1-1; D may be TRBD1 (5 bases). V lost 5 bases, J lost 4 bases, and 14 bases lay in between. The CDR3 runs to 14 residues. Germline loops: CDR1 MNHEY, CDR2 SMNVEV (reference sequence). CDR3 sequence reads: CASSLIRGGTEAFF. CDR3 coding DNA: TGTGCCAGCAGTCTAATTCGGGGGGGCACTGAAGCTTTCTTT.

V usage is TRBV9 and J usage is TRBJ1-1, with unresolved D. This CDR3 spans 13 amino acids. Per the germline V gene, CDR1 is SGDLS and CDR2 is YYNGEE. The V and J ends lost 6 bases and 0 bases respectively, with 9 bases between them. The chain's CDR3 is CASKEGLNTEAFF. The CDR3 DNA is TGTGCCAGCAAGGAGGGCTTGAACACTGAAGCTTTCTTT.

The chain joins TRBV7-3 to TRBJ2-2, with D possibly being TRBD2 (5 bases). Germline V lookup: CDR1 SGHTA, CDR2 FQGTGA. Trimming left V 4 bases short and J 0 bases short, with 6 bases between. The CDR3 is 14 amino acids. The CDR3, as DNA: TGTGCCAGCAGCTACGGGACGAACACCGGGGAGCTGTTTTTT. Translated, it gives CASSYGTNTGELFF. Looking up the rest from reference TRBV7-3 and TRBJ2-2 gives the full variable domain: GAGVSQTPSNKVTEKGKYVELRCDPISGHTALYWYRQSLGQGPEFLIYFQGTGAADDSGLPNDRFFAVRPEGSVSTLKIQRTERGDSAVYLCASSYGTNTGELFFGEGSRLTVL.

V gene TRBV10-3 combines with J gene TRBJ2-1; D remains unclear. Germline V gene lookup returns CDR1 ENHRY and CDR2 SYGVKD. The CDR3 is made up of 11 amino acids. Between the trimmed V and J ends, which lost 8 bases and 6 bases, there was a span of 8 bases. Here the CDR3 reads CAIRVSNEQFF. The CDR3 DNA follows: TGTGCCATCCGGGTCTCCAATGAGCAGTTCTTC.

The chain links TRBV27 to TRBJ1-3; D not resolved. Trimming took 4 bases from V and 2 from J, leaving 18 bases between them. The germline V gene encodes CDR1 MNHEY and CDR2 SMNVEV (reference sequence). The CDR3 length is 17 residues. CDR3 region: CASSYTPLGGTGNTIYF. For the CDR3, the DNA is TGTGCCAGCAGTTATACCCCACTGGGAGGTACTGGAAACACCATATATTTT.

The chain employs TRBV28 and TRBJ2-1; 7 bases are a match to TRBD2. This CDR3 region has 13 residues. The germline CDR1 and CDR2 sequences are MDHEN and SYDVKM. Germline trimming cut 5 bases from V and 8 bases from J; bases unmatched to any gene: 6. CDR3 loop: CASSPHAGDEQFF. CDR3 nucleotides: TGTGCCAGCAGTCCCCACGCGGGGGATGAGCAGTTCTTC.

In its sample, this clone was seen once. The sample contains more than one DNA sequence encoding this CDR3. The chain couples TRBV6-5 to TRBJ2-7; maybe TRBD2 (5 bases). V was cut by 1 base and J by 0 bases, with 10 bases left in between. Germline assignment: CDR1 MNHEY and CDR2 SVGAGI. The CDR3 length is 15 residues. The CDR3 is CASSYLGGSSYEQYF. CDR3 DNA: TGTGCCAGCAGTTACTTAGGCGGGTCCTCCTACGAGCAGTACTTC.

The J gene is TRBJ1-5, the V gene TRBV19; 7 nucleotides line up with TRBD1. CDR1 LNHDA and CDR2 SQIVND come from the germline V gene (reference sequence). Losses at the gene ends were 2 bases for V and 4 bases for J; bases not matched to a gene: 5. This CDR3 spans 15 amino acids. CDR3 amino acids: CASSIWDSLNQPQHF. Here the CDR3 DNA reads TGTGCCAGTAGTATATGGGACAGCCTTAATCAGCCCCAGCATTTT.

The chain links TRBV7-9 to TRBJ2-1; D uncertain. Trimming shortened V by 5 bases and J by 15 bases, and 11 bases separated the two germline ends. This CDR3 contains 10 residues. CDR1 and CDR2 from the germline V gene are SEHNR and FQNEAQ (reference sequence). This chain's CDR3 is CASSAEPRFF. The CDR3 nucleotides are TGTGCCAGCAGCGCCGAACCTCGGTTCTTC.

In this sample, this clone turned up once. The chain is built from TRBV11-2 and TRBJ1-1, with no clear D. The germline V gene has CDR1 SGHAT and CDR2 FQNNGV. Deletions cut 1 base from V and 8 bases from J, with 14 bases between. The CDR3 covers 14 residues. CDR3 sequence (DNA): TGTGCCAGCAGCTTAGCTCACCTTTTGGCAGAAGCTTTCTTT. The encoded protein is CASSLAHLLAEAFF. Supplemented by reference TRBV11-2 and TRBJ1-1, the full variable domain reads EAGVAQSPRYKIIEKRQSVAFWCNPISGHATLYWYQQILGQGPKLLIQFQNNGVVDDSQLPKDRFSAERLKGVDSTLKIQPAKLEDSAVYLCASSLAHLLAEAFFGQGTRLTVV.

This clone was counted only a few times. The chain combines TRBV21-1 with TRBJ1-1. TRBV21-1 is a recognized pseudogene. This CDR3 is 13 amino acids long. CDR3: CASSFQGNTEAFF. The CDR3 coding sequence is TGTGCCAGCAGCTTCCAAGGGAACACTGAAGCTTTCTTT.

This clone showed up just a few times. CDR3 in amino acids: CASAGQGPIRAGELFF. In nucleotides, the CDR3 is TGTGCCAGCGCGGGACAGGGACCGATCAGGGCCGGGGAGCTGTTTTTT. J is TRBJ2-2 and V is TRBV27; 9 positions match TRBD1. Germline-derived CDR1 and CDR2 are MNHEY and SMNVEV (reference sequence). CDR3 length: 16 amino acids. J gave up 6 bases and V 8 bases, and 13 bases lay outside the gene matches.

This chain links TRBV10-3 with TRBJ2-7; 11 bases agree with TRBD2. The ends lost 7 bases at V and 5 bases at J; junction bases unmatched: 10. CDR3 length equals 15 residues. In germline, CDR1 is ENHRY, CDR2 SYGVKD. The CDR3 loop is CAINDLAGGVNEQYF. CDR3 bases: TGTGCCATCAATGACTTAGCGGGAGGGGTTAACGAGCAGTACTTC.

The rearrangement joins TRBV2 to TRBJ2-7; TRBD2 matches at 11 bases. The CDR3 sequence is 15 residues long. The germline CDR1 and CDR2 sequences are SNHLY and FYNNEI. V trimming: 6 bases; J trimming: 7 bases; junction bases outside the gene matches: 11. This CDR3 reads CASRAPSGRIGEQYF. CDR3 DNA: TGTGCCAGCAGAGCCCCTAGCGGGAGGATAGGGGAGCAGTACTTC.

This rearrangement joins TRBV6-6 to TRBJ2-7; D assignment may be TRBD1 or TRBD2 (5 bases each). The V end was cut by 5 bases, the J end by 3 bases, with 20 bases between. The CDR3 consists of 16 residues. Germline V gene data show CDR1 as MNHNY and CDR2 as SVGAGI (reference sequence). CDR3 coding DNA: TGTGCCAGCAGTGCACTCGGGGCAGGGCAGATCTACGAGCAGTACTTC. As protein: CASSALGAGQIYEQYF.